This T cell receptor beta chain was recorded in a study of blood T cell repertoires in COVID-19. TCRdb's table, derived via immunoSEQ multiplex PCR, lists solely in-frame clones and lacks some. The table lists just under 250,000 clones, 75% to 90% of them singletons. Germline lookup yields CDR1 KGHDR and CDR2 SFDVKD. With 3 bases clipped from V and 3 bases from J, the junction kept 6 bases outside the gene matches. CDR3 length equals 17 residues. Before being deemed recovered, Cohort 3 donors had two negative PCRs, clearance, or symptom resolution. The TCR comes from a young woman who had recovered from COVID-19. Sequencing was carried out using PBMCs or T cells enriched from blood (not recorded which). V gene TRBV24-1 combines with J gene TRBJ2-1, with 11 bases lining up with TRBD2. The CDR3 coding sequence is TGTGCCACCAGTGATCAGACTAGCGGGGTTGACTACAATGAGCAGTTCTTC. Residues: CATSDQTSGVDYNEQFF.